This T cell receptor beta chain was documented in a study of immune heterogeneity within non-small cell lung tumors. This clonotype is labeled medium-sized. Antigen unknown. Study-wide results and limits: Individual patients largely had distinct high-frequency T-cell receptor beta clonotypes from one another.

The length of the CDR3 is 13 residues. CDR1 is MDHEN, CDR2 SYDVKM, per germline. Trimming left V 6 bases short and J 2 bases short, with 11 bases between. Bulk tumor genomic DNA was the template, and each sample received about 600 ng. Far-apart biopsies, several per primary tumor, were taken during surgery. Enrolled individuals presented with untreated, newly diagnosed non-small cell lung cancer and received curative surgery. Multiplex PCR employing 32 V and 13 J primers generated amplicons of the TCR beta CDR3. Each CDR3 protein gets one entry after TCRdb re-called the multiplex PCR reads with MiXCR. The data show 20,000 or so distinct CDR3 sequences, 25% to 35% seen once.

The TCR comes from a middle-aged man with non-small cell lung cancer. Sequenced material: lung tumor tissue. The rearrangement uses TRBV28 and TRBJ2-7; D uncertain. The CDR3 sequence: CASRSTLTYEQYF. In nucleotides, the CDR3 is TGTGCCAGCAGATCCACTCTCACCTACGAGCAGTACTTC.